This T cell receptor (beta chain) stems from a study of blood T cell repertoires in COVID-19. In the authors' methods: Amplifying reference gene primers gave estimates of nucleated cell counts. The assay was immunoSEQ multiplex PCR, and TCRdb's table has in-frame clones only and misses some. V, J and clone size are taken as reported in that table, and D and trimming were inferred from the DNA itself. The sample consists of tens of thousands of clones, about 80% of them appearing once. V lost 5 bases, J lost 3 bases, and 6 bases stayed unmatched. Germline V CDR1 and CDR2: SGHKS, YYEKEE (reference sequence). The CDR3 has 15 residues.

The sample comprised peripheral blood. This TCR came from a woman aged 80 or over with acute or convalescent COVID-19. The rearrangement links TRBV5-5 to TRBJ1-5; 9 positions agree with TRBD1. CDR3 sequence (DNA): TGTGCCAGCAGTCTAACAGGGGGCCCCAATCAGCCCCAGCATTTT. This gives the protein CASSLTGGPNQPQHF. The whole variable domain, filled in from reference TRBV5-5 and TRBJ1-5, reads DAGVTQSPTHLIKTRGQQVTLRCSPISGHKSVSWYQQVLGQGPQFIFQYYEKEERGRGNFPDRFSARQFPNYSSELNVNALLLGDSALYLCASSLTGGPNQPQHFGDGTRLSIL.